The source of this T cell receptor (beta chain) is a study of patients and donors after allogeneic stem cell transplantation. Trimming removed 1 base from V and 3 bases from J; junction bases left unmatched: 6. CDR1 and CDR2 from the germline V gene are SGHRS and YFSETQ. There are 15 residues in the CDR3. This clonotype was observed a few times. TCRdb re-derived calls from the RT-PCR reads in MiXCR, one entry per CDR3 protein. The sample holds roughly 940,000 distinct CDR3 sequences, more than 15% seen once. This TCR was recovered from a human donor who was either an allogeneic HSCT recipient or a stem cell or donor lymphocyte infusion donor (not recorded which). It is not recorded whose cells these are; they may come from a transplant donor. The rearrangement joins TRBV5-1 to TRBJ2-7; the match to TRBD2 covers 8 bases. Specimen: blood, either unsorted or a sorted T cell fraction (not recorded which). The CDR3 loop reads CASSLMGGRFYEQYF. The CDR3 DNA reads TGCGCCAGCAGCTTGATGGGCGGGAGGTTCTACGAGCAGTACTTC.